The next 9 T cell receptor beta chains were all read from a single sample in a study of blood T cell repertoires in COVID-19. Here immunoSEQ multiplex PCR was the method, and the copy in TCRdb shows in-frame clones only, minus some. The data hold 60,000 or so clones, with under 90% observed a single time. Sequencing used peripheral blood. Receptor source: an elderly woman with acute or convalescent COVID-19.

The chain is built from TRBV5-6 and TRBJ2-3, with no clear D. Looked up from germline, CDR1 is SGHDT and CDR2 is YYEEEE. CDR3 length: 15 amino acids. The ends were cut back, 2 bases at V and 0 bases at J, with 10 bases in the middle. CDR3 sequence reads: CASSFIITSTDTQYF. The CDR3, as DNA: TGTGCCAGCAGCTTTATAATTACTAGCACAGATACGCAGTATTTT.

This clone was detected a few times. V and J are TRBV5-4 and TRBJ2-7; the D gene is possibly TRBD2 (5 bases). The CDR3 length is 14 residues. Germline V CDR1 and CDR2: SGHNT, YYREEE (reference sequence). The V end lost 0 bases, the J end lost 3 bases, and 10 bases lay between the germline ends. CDR3 sequence (DNA): TGTGCCAGCAGCTTGGAAAGGACTGACTACGAGCAGTACTTC. This translates into CASSLERTDYEQYF.

The chain has TRBV5-1 and TRBJ2-3, with a possible D match to TRBD2 (5 bases). Germline lookup yields CDR1 SGHRS and CDR2 YFSETQ. The CDR3 contains 15 residues. V was trimmed by 4 bases and J by 0 bases, leaving 12 bases between them. CDR3 amino acids: CASSPSGPSTDTQYF. The CDR3 DNA reads as TGCGCCAGCAGCCCCAGCGGACCTAGCACAGATACGCAGTATTTT.

The V and J genes are TRBV7-9 and TRBJ1-2; no reliable D call. In germline, CDR1 is SEHNR, CDR2 FQNEAQ (reference sequence). This CDR3 spans 11 amino acids. The germline V and J ends were trimmed by 3 bases and 5 bases, with 4 bases remaining between them. CDR3 sequence: CASSFVYGYTF. DNA of the CDR3: TGTGCCAGCAGCTTCGTATATGGCTACACCTTC.

V gene TRBV6-5 combines with J gene TRBJ1-2; 9 positions agree with TRBD1. The germline V gene encodes CDR1 MNHEY and CDR2 SVGAGI. The CDR3 consists of 15 residues. The V segment lost 6 bases and the J segment 5 bases; nucleotides outside the gene matches: 10. CDR3 in DNA: TGTGCCAGCAGACGGGCCGGGACAGGGCATTATGGCTACACCTTC. Its protein product is CASRRAGTGHYGYTF.

This clone has a single count. V is TRBV11-1 and J is TRBJ2-7; TRBD1 might be the D (5 bases). Germline V gene data show CDR1 as SGHAT and CDR2 as FQDESV (reference sequence). The V end lost 3 bases, the J end lost 1 base, and 10 bases lay between the germline ends. The CDR3 is 14 amino acids. The DNA of the CDR3 is TGTGCCAGCAGCTTCTCTGCAGGGTCCTACGAGCAGTACTTC. It codes for CASSFSAGSYEQYF. Looking up the rest from reference TRBV11-1 and TRBJ2-7 gives the full variable domain: EAEVAQSPRYKITEKSQAVAFWCDPISGHATLYWYRQILGQGPELLVQFQDESVVDDSQLPKDRFSAERLKGVDSTLKIQPAELGDSAMYLCASSFSAGSYEQYFGPGTRLTVT.

Of note for this clone: Other DNA variants within this sample encode the same CDR3. This rearrangement joins TRBV10-3 to TRBJ1-1, with D possibly TRBD1 on 5 matching bases. V lost 3 bases to trimming and J lost 0 bases, with 8 bases between them. The CDR3 is made up of 14 amino acids. Germline V lookup: CDR1 ENHRY, CDR2 SYGVKD. DNA of the CDR3: TGTGCCATCAGTGACCGGGGGATGAACACTGAAGCTTTCTTT. Its protein product is CAISDRGMNTEAFF.

The chain links TRBV5-6 to TRBJ2-7; 8 positions match TRBD2. The CDR3 extends over 16 amino acids. In germline, CDR1 is SGHDT, CDR2 YYEEEE. J was trimmed by 0 bases and V by 3 bases; bases with no gene match: 8. CDR3 amino acids: CASSSTSANPSYEQYF. CDR3 bases: TGTGCCAGCAGCTCGACTAGCGCCAATCCCTCCTACGAGCAGTACTTC. Full variable domain (missing parts from reference TRBV5-6 and TRBJ2-7): DAGVTQSPTHLIKTRGQQVTLRCSPKSGHDTVSWYQQALGQGPQFIFQYYEEEERQRGNFPDRFSGHQFPNYSSELNVNALLLGDSALYLCASSSTSANPSYEQYFGPGTRLTVT.

The rearrangement uses TRBV2 and TRBJ2-5, with D perhaps matching TRBD1 (6 bases). CDR1 and CDR2 (germline): SNHLY, FYNNEI. The CDR3 has 12 residues. Trimming removed 7 bases at V and 9 bases at J, with 15 bases between. The DNA for the CDR3 is TGTGCCAGCACAACAGGCTACAGGGCCCAGTACTTC. It codes for CASTTGYRAQYF.